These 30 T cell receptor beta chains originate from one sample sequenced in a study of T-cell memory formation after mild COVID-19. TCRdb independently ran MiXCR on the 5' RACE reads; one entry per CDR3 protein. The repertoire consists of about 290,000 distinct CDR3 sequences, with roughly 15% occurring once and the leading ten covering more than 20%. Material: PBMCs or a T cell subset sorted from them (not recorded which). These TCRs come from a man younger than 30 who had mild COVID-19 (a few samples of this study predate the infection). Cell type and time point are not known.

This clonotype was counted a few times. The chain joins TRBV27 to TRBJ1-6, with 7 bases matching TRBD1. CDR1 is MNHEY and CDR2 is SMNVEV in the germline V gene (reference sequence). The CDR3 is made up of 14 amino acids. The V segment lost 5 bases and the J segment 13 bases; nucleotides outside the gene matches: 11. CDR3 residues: CASSPPGGEGPLHF. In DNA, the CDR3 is TGTGCCAGCAGTCCTCCAGGGGGTGAGGGGCCCCTCCACTTT.

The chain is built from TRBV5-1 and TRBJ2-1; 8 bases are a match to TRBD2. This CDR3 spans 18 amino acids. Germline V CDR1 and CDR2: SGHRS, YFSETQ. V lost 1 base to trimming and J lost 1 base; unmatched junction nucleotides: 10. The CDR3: CASSLMGPSGGSYNEQFF. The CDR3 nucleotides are TGCGCCAGCAGCTTGATGGGCCCAAGCGGGGGATCCTACAATGAGCAGTTCTTC.

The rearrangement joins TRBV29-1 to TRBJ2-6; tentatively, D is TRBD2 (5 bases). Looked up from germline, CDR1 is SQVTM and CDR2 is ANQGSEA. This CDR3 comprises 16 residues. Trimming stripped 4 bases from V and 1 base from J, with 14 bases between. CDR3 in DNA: TGCAGCGTTGGCACGGACTTCGAGTCTGGGGCCAACGTCCTGACTTTC. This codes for CSVGTDFESGANVLTF. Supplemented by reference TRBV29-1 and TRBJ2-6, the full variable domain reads SAVISQKPSRDICQRGTSLTIQCQVDSQVTMMFWYRQQPGQSLTLIATANQGSEATYESGFVIDKFPISRPNLTFSTLTVSNMSPEDSSIYLCSVGTDFESGANVLTFGAGSRLTVL.

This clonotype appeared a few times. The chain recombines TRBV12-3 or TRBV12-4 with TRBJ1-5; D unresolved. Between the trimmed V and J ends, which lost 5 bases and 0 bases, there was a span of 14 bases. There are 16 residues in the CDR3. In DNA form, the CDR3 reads TGTGCCAGCAGTCGCCCCCGAGCGGCTAGCAATCAGCCCCAGCATTTT. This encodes CASSRPRAASNQPQHF.

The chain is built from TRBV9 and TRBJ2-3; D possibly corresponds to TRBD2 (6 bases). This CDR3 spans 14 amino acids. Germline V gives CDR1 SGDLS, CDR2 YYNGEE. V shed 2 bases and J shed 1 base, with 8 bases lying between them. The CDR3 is CASSVAGRTDTQYF. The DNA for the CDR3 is TGTGCCAGCAGCGTGGCGGGACGCACAGATACGCAGTATTTT.

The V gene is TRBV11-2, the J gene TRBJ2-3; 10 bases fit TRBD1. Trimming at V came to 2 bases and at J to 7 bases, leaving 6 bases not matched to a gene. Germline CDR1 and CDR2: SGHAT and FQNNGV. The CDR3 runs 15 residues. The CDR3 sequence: CASSLSTGGANTQYF. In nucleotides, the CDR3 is TGTGCCAGCAGCTTATCGACAGGGGGCGCGAATACGCAGTATTTT.

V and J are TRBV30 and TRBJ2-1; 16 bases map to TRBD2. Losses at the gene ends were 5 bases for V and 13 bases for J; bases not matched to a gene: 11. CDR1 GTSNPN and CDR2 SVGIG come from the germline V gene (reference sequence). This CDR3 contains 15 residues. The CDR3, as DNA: TGTGCCTGGGAACATAAGGGACTAGCGGGGGGGCCTCAGTTCTTC. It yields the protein CAWEHKGLAGGPQFF. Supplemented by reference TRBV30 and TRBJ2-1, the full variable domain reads SQTIHQWPATLVQPVGSPLSLECTVEGTSNPNLYWYRQAAGRGLQLLFYSVGIGQISSEVPQNLSASRPQDRQFILSSKKLLLSDSGFYLCAWEHKGLAGGPQFFGPGTRLTVL.

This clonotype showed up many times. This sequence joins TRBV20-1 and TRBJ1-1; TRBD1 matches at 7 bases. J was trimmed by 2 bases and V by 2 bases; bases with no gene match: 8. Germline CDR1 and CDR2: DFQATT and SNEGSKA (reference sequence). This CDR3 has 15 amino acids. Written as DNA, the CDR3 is TGCAGTGCTAGACAAGGGGGCAGTGTAAACACTGAAGCTTTCTTT. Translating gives CSARQGGSVNTEAFF.

The CDR3 loop is CASSYRAGANTGELFF. DNA for the CDR3: TGTGCCAGCAGTTACCGAGCGGGAGCTAACACCGGGGAGCTGTTTTTT. The chain combines TRBV6-2 or TRBV6-3 with TRBJ2-2; 8 positions agree with TRBD2. The germline V gene encodes CDR1 MNHEY and CDR2 SVGEGT. V lost 2 bases and J lost 2; bases outside the gene matches: 4. The CDR3 spans 16 residues.

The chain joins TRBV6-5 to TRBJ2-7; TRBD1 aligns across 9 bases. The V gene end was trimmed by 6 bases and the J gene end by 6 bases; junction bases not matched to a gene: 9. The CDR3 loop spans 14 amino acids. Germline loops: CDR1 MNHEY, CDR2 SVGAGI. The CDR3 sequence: CASRRTGAIFEQYV. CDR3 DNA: TGTGCCAGCAGAAGGACAGGGGCGATTTTCGAGCAGTACGTC.

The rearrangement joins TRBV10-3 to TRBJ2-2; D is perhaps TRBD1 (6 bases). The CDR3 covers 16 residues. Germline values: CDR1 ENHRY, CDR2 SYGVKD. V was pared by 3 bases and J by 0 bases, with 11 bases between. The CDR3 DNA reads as TGTGCCATCAGTGACCCGGGACACCCGAACACCGGGGAGCTGTTTTTT. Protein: CAISDPGHPNTGELFF.

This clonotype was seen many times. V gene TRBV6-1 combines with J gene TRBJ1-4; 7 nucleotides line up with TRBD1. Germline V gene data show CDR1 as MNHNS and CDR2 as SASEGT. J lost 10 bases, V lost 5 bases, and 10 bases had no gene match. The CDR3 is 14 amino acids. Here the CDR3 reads CASSPDRETGKLFF. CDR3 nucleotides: TGTGCCAGCAGTCCCGACAGGGAAACCGGAAAACTGTTTTTT.

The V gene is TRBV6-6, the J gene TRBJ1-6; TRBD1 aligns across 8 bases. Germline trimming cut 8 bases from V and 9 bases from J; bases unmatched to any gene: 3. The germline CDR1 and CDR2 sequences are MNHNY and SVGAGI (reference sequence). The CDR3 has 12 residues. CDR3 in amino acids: CASWTGLSPLHF. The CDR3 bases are TGTGCCAGCTGGACAGGGCTTTCACCCCTCCACTTT.

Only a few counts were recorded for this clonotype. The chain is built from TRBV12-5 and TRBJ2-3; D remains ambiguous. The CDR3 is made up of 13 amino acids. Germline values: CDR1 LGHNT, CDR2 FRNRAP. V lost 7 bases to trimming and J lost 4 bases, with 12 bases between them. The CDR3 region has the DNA TGTGCTAGTGCCAGCGTAGCCTCAGATACGCAGTATTTT. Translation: CASASVASDTQYF.

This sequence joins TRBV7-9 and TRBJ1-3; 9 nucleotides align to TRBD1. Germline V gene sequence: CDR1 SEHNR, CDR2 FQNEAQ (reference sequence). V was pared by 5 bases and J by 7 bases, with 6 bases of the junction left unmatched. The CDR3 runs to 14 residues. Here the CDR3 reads CASSAGTGRNTIYF. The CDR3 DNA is TGTGCCAGCAGCGCCGGGACAGGGAGGAACACCATATATTTT.

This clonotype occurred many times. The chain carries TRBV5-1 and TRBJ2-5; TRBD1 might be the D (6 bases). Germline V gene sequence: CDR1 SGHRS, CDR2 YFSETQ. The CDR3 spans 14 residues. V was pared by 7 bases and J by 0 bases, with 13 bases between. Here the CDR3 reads CASAEQGDQETQYF. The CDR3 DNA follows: TGCGCCAGCGCAGAACAGGGAGACCAAGAGACCCAGTACTTC. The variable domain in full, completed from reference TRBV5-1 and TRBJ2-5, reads KAGVTQTPRYLIKTRGQQVTLSCSPISGHRSVSWYQQTPGQGLQFLFEYFSETQRNKGNFPGRFSGRQFSNSRSEMNVSTLELGDSALYLCASAEQGDQETQYFGPGTRLLVL.

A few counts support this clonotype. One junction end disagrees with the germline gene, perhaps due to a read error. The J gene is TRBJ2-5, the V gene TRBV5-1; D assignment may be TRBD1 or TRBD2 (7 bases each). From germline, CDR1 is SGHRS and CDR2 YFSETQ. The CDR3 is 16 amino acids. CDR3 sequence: CASSKLHGQAGEIQYF. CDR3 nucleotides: TGCGCCAGCAGCAAACTTCACGGACAGGCGGGAGAGATCCAGTACTTC.

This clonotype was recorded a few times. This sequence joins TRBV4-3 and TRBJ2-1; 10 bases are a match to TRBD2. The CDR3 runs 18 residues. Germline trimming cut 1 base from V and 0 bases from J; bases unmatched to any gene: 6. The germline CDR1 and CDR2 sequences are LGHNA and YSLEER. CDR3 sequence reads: CASSQVTSGAPSYNEQFF. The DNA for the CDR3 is TGCGCCAGCAGCCAAGTAACTAGCGGGGCCCCCTCCTACAATGAGCAGTTCTTC.

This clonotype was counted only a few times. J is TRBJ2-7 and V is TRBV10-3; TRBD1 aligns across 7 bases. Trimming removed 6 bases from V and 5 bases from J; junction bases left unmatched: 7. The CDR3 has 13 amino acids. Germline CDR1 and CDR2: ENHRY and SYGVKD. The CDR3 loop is CAIRDTGEHEQYV. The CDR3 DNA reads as TGTGCCATCAGAGACACAGGGGAACACGAGCAGTACGTC.

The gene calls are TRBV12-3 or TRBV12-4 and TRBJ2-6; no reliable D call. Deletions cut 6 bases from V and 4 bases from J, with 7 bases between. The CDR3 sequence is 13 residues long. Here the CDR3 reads CASSSTGANVLTF. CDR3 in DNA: TGTGCCAGCAGCAGTACAGGGGCCAACGTCCTGACTTTC.

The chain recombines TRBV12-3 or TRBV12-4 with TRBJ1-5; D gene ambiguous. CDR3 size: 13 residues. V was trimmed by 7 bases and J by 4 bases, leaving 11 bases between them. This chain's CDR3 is CASIQDGNQPQHF. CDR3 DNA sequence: TGTGCCAGCATCCAAGACGGTAATCAGCCCCAGCATTTT.

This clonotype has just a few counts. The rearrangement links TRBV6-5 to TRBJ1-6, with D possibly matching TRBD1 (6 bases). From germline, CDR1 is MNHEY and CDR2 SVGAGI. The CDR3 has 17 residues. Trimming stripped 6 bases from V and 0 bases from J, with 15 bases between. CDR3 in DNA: TGTGCCAGCAGGGTGGACAGCACTAGCTCCTATAATTCACCCCTCCACTTT. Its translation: CASRVDSTSSYNSPLHF.

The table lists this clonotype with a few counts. CDR3 in DNA: TGCGCCAGCAGCCTCCACAGGGTGATTGCTGAAGCTTTCTTT. It yields the protein CASSLHRVIAEAFF. The rearrangement joins TRBV4-1 to TRBJ1-1, with a weak D call TRBD1 (6 bases). The germline gives CDR1 MGHRA, CDR2 YSYEKL. Trimming pared 4 bases from V and 6 bases from J, leaving 15 bases between. The length of the CDR3 is 14 residues.

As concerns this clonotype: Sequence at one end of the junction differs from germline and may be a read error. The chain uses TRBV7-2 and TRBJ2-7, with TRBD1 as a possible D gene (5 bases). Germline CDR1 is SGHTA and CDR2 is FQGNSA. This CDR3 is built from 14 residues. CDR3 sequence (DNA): TGTGCCAGCAGCTTGGCGGCAGGGAAATACGAACAGTACTTC. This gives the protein CASSLAAGKYEQYF.

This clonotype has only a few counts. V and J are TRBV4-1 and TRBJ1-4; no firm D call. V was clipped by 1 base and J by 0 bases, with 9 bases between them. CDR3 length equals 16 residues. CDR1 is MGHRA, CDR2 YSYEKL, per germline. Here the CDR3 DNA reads TGCGCCAGCAGCCAAGCTCTCGGGGCAACTAATGAAAAACTGTTTTTT. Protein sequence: CASSQALGATNEKLFF.

The CDR3 spells CATSGDPPVSYNEQFF. The CDR3 DNA reads TGTGCCACCAGCGGGGACCCCCCCGTCTCCTACAATGAGCAGTTCTTC. This sequence joins TRBV15 and TRBJ2-1, with D perhaps matching TRBD1 or TRBD2 (5 bases each). CDR1 and CDR2 from the germline V gene are LNHNV and YYDKDF (reference sequence). This CDR3 is 16 amino acids long. The ends were cut back, 5 bases at V and 0 bases at J, with 14 bases in the middle.

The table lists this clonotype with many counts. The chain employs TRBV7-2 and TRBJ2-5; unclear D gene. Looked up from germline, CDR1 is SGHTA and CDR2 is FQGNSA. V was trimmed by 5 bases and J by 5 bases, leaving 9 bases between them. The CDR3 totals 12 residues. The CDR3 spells CASSHLRETQYF. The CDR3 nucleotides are TGTGCCAGCAGCCATCTGCGTGAGACCCAGTACTTC.

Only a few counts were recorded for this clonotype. The CDR3 is CASSFGGTANYGYTF. The CDR3 DNA reads TGTGCCAGCAGTTTCGGAGGGACCGCTAACTATGGCTACACCTTC. This chain connects TRBV27 to TRBJ1-2, with TRBD1 as a possible D gene (5 bases). The germline V gene has CDR1 MNHEY and CDR2 SMNVEV (reference sequence). This CDR3 contains 15 residues. V was pared by 3 bases and J by 0 bases, with 11 bases between.

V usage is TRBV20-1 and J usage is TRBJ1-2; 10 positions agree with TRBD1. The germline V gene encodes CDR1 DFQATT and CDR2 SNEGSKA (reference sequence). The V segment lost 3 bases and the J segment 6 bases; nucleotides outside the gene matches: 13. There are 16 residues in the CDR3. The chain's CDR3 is CSASNSGTGEDNGYTF. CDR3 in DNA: TGCAGTGCTAGTAACTCCGGGACAGGGGAGGATAATGGCTACACCTTC.

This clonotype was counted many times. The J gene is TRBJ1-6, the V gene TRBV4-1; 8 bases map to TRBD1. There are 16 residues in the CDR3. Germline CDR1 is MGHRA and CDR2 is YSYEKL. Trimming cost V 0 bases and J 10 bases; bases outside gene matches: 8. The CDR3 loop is CASSQDPPGGHSPLHF. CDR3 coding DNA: TGCGCCAGCAGCCAAGATCCCCCAGGGGGCCACTCACCCCTCCACTTT.